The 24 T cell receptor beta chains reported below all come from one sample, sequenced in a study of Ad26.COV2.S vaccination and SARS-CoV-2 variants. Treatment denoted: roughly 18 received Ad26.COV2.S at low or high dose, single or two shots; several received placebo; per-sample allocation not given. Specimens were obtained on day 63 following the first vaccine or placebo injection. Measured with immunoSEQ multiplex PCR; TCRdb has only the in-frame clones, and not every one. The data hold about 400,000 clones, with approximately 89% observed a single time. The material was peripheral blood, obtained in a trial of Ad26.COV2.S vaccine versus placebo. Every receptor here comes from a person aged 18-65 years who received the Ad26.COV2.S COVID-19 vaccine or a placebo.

The chain's CDR3 is CASSPYGGARSGANVLTF. As DNA, the CDR3 is TGTGCCAGCAGTCCCTACGGGGGAGCGCGCTCTGGGGCCAACGTCCTGACTTTC. V is TRBV11-3 and J is TRBJ2-6, with D perhaps TRBD2 (6 bases). The CDR3 totals 18 residues. The germline V and J ends were trimmed by 6 bases and 0 bases, with 18 bases remaining between them. Looked up from germline, CDR1 is SGHNT and CDR2 is YENEEA.

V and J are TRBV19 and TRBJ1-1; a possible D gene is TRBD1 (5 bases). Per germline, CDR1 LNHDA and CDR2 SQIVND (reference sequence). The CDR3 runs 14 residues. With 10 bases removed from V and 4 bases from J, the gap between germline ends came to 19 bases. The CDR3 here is CATRLGGWATEAFF. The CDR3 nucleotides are TGTGCCACCCGCCTGGGGGGATGGGCCACTGAAGCTTTCTTT.

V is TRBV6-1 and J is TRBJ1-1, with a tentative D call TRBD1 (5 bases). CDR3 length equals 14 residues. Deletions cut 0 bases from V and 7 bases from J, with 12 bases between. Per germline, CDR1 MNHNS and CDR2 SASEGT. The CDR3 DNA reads TGTGCCAGCAGTGAAGCCGCCAGGGCGGATGAAGCTTTCTTT. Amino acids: CASSEAARADEAFF.

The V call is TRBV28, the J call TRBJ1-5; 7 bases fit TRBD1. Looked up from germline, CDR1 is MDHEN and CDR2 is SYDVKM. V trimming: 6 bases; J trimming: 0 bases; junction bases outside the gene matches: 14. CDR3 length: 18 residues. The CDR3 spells CASRRRRGTWFSNQPQHF. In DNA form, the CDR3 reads TGTGCCAGCAGGCGGCGCAGGGGGACGTGGTTTAGCAATCAGCCCCAGCATTTT. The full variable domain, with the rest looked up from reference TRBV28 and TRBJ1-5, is DVKVTQSSRYLVKRTGEKVFLECVQDMDHENMFWYRQDPGLGLRLIYFSYDVKMKEKGDIPEGYSVSREKKERFSLILESASTNQTSMYLCASRRRRGTWFSNQPQHFGDGTRLSIL.

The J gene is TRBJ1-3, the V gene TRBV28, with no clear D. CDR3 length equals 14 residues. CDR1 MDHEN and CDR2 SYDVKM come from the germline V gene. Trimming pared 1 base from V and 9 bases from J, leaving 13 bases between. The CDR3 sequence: CASSLFQSRGTIYF. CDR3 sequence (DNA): TGTGCCAGCAGTTTATTTCAGTCTCGAGGCACCATATATTTT.

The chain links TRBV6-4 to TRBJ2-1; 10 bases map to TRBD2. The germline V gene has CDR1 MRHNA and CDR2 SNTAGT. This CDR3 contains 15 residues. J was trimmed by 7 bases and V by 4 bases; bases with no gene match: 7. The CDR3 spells CASSASGRAGNEQFF. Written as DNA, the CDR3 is TGTGCCAGCAGTGCCAGCGGGAGGGCGGGGAATGAGCAGTTCTTC.

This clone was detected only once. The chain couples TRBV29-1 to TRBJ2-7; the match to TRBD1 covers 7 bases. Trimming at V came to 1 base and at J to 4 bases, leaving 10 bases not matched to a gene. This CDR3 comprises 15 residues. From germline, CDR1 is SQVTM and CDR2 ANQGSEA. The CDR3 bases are TGCAGCGTTGAAGGGGGCAGGGGGAATTATTACGAGCAGTACTTC. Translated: CSVEGGRGNYYEQYF.

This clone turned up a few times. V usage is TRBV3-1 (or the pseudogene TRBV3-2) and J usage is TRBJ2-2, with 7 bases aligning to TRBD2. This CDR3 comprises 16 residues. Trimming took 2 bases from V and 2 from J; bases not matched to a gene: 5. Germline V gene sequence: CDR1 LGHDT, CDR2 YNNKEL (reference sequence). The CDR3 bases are TGTGCCAGCAGCCAATGGGAGGGTTTAAACACCGGGGAGCTGTTTTTT. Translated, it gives CASSQWEGLNTGELFF.

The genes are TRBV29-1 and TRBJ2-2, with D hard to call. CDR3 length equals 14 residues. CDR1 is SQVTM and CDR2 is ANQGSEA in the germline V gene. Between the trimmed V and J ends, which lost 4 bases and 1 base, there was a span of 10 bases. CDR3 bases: TGCAGCGTTGCTATAGTCGGGAACACCGGGGAGCTGTTTTTT. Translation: CSVAIVGNTGELFF.

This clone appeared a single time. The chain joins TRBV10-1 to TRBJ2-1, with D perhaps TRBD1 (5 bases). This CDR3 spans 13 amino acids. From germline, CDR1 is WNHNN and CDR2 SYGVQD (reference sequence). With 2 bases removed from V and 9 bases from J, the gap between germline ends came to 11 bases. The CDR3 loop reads CASSERVGREQFF. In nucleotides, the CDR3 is TGCGCCAGCAGTGAGAGGGTGGGGCGTGAGCAGTTCTTC.

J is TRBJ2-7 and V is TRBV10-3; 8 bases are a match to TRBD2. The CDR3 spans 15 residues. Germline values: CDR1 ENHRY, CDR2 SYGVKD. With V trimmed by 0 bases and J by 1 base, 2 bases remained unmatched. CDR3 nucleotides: TGTGCCATCAGTGAGTCAACTAGCGGATCCTACGAGCAGTACTTC. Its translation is CAISESTSGSYEQYF.

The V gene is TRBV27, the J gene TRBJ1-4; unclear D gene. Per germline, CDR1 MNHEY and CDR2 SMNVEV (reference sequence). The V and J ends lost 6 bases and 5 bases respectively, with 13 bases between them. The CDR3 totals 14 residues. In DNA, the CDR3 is TGTGCCAGCAGGGGATCTGAGGTGAATGAAAAACTGTTTTTT. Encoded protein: CASRGSEVNEKLFF.

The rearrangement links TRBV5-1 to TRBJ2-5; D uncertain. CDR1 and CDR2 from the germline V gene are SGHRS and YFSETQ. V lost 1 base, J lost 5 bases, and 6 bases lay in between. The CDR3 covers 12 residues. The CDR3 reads CASSLTWETQYF. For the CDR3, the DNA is TGCGCCAGCAGCTTGACCTGGGAGACCCAGTACTTC.

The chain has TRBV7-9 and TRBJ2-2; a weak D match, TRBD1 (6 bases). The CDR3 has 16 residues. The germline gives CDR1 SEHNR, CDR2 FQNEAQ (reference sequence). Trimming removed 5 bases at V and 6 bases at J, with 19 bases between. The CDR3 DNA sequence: TGTGCCAGCAGCCTCCGGGACACCCGGACCGCCGGGGAGCTGTTTTTT. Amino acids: CASSLRDTRTAGELFF. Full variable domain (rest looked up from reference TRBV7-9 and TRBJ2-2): DTGVSQNPRHKITKRGQNVTFRCDPISEHNRLYWYRQTLGQGPEFLTYFQNEAQLEKSRLLSDRFSAERPKGSFSTLEIQRTEQGDSAMYLCASSLRDTRTAGELFFGEGSRLTVL.

The CDR3 DNA follows: TGTGCCATCAGTGAGAGGGGCGGGAGCAAGGGGTACAATGAGCAGTTCTTC. This encodes CAISERGGSKGYNEQFF. The chain has TRBV10-3 and TRBJ2-1; 7 bases fit TRBD2. The CDR3 spans 17 residues. The germline V gene has CDR1 ENHRY and CDR2 SYGVKD. The V and J ends lost 2 bases and 4 bases, in that order; junction bases with no gene match: 11.

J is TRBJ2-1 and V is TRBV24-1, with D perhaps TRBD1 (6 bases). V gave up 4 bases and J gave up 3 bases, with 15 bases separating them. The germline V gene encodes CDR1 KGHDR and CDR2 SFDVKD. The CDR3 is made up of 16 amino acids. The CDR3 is CATSDRFGTNYNEQFF. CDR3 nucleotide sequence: TGTGCCACCAGTGACCGATTCGGGACAAACTACAATGAGCAGTTCTTC.

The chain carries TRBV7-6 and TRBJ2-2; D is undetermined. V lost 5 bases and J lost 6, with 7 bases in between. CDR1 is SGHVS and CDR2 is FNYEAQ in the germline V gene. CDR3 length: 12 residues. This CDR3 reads CASSLGPGELFF. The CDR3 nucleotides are TGTGCCAGCAGCCTCGGGCCCGGGGAGCTGTTTTTT.

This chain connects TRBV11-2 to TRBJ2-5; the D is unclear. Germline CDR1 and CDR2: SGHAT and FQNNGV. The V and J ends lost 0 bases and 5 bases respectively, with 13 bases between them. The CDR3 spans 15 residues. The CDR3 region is CASSLDPAGLETQYF. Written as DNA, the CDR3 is TGTGCCAGCAGCTTAGATCCAGCCGGTCTGGAGACCCAGTACTTC.

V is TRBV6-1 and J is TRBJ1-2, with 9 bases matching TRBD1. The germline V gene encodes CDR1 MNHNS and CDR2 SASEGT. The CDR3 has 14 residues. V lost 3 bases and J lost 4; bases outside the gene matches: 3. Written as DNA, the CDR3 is TGTGCCAGCAGTGAGCTACAGGGGGCCTATGGCTACACCTTC. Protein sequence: CASSELQGAYGYTF.

The CDR3 sequence is CATSGTGVVNEQFF. DNA for the CDR3: TGTGCCACCAGTGGGACGGGAGTTGTCAATGAGCAGTTCTTC. The rearrangement uses TRBV24-1 and TRBJ2-1, with a possible D match to TRBD2 (6 bases). CDR3 length: 14 amino acids. The V end lost 5 bases, the J end lost 6 bases, and 13 bases lay between the germline ends. Germline V gene sequence: CDR1 KGHDR, CDR2 SFDVKD.

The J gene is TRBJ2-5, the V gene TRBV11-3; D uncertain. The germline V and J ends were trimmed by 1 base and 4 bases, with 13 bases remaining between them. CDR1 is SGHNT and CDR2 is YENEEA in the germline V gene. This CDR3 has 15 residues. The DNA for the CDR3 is TGTGCCAGCAGCTTAGGGCCAAGAGCTGGAGAGACCCAGTACTTC. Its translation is CASSLGPRAGETQYF. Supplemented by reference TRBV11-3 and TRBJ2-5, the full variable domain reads EAGVVQSPRYKIIEKKQPVAFWCNPISGHNTLYWYLQNLGQGPELLIRYENEEAVDDSQLPKDRFSAERLKGVDSTLKIQPAELGDSAVYLCASSLGPRAGETQYFGPGTRLLVL.

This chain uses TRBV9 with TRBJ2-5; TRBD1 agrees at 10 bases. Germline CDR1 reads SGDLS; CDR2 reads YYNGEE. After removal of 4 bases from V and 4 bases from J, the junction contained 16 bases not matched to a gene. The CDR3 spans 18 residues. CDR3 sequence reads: CASSPPRDRGEGRETQYF. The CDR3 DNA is TGTGCCAGCAGCCCGCCAAGGGACAGGGGTGAAGGGCGAGAGACCCAGTACTTC.

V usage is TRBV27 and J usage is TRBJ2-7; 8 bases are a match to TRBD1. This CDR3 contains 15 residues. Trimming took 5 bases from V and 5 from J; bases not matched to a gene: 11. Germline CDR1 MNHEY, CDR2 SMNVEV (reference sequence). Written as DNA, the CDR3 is TGTGCCAGCAGTCCAGAAGGGACAGGCGGCGACGAGCAGTACTTC. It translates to CASSPEGTGGDEQYF.

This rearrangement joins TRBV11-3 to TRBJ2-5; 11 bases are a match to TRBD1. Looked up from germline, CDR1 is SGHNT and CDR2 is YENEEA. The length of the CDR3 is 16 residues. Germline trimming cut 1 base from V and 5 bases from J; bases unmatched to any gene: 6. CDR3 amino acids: CASSLGFRDRGETQYF. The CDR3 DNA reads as TGTGCCAGCAGCTTAGGCTTCCGGGACAGGGGGGAGACCCAGTACTTC.